This record concerns one TCR beta chain sequence. Its specificity is not known. The data derive from a study of T cell responses to AZD1222 COVID-19 vaccine. Study information: Pooling of second doses given at about 4 or about 12 weeks was done.

Study-wide points: Clonal diversity was possibly underestimated, and white British individuals and females predominated among donors. Across spike, vaccine-associated CD4 TCRs were found, dominant at 160-218 and 743-854. Only after the peak T cell response were repertoires sampled.

This CDR3 comprises 12 residues. Germline V gene sequence: CDR1 SGHTA, CDR2 FQGNSA. V shed 5 bases, J shed 3 bases, and the junction held 1 base outside the gene matches. Clones were read by immunoSEQ multiplex PCR, and TCRdb kept only the in-frame ones, dropping some. This table holds some 96,000 clones, approximately 90% found once. This sequence originates from an adult in good health. The chain joins TRBV7-2 to TRBJ2-7, with 7 bases aligning to TRBD1. Sequenced material: peripheral blood, taken on day 0 of AZD1222 vaccination. The CDR3 DNA sequence: TGTGCCAGCAGCAGACAGGGCTACGAGCAGTACTTC. Translation: CASSRQGYEQYF.